This TCR beta chain originates from a study of blood T cell repertoires in COVID-19. On the study more broadly: Samples representing acute and convalescent COVID-19 were sourced from the United States, Italy and Spain. In each case, the material was cDNA or gDNA derived from T cells, B-cell-depleted T cells, or PBMCs.

V gave up 1 base and J gave up 5 bases; unmatched junction bases: 2. This CDR3 has 15 amino acids. Germline CDR1 and CDR2: SGHAT and FQNNGV. In the original workflow: Reference gene primer amplification in the assay estimated nucleated cell counts. Sequenced by immunoSEQ multiplex PCR; TCRdb stores in-frame clones only, minus some. V and J calls and clone size are as listed in that table; D and trimming were resolved from the DNA. The sample has approximately 100,000 clones, about 78% seen once. Sequencing used peripheral blood. The chain joins TRBV11-2 to TRBJ2-1; 10 bases map to TRBD1. This receptor was obtained from a human donor in a cohort sampled during active or convalescent COVID-19. The CDR3 nucleotides are TGTGCCAGCAGCTTAGTCGGGACAGGGGACAATGAGCAGTTCTTC. Translating gives CASSLVGTGDNEQFF.